This passage covers 16 T cell receptor beta chains from one sample sequenced in a study of response to subunit inactivated influenza vaccine. Using its own MiXCR run on the RT-PCR reads, TCRdb lists one record per CDR3 protein. The top ten hold more than 7% of the sample, which has just under 250,000 distinct CDR3 sequences, about 12% seen once. This material consisted of non-naive T cells sorted from PBMCs, taken around two weeks before vaccination. These receptors were collected from a man aged 50 to 59 who received an inactivated influenza vaccine.

This clonotype was seen repeatedly, ten times or more. V gene TRBV7-9 combines with J gene TRBJ2-2; TRBD1 matches 10 bases. The germline V gene has CDR1 SEHNR and CDR2 FQNEAQ (reference sequence). V lost 3 bases and J lost 3; bases outside the gene matches: 4. This CDR3 region has 16 residues. The CDR3 region is CASSLAGTGDTGELFF. The CDR3 region has the DNA TGTGCCAGCAGCTTGGCCGGGACAGGGGACACCGGGGAGCTGTTTTTT.

V usage is TRBV19 and J usage is TRBJ2-6; maybe TRBD2 (5 bases). This CDR3 spans 12 amino acids. Germline V CDR1 and CDR2: LNHDA, SQIVND (reference sequence). V lost 5 bases, J lost 15 bases, and 14 bases lay in between. For the CDR3, the DNA is TGTGCCAGTAGTCCCCCAGCTGGAGGCCTGACTTTC. Translated: CASSPPAGGLTF.

This chain connects TRBV9 to TRBJ2-3; D not certain. Germline-derived CDR1 and CDR2 are SGDLS and YYNGEE. Trimming stripped 3 bases from V and 6 bases from J, with 11 bases between. This CDR3 has 13 amino acids. Written as DNA, the CDR3 is TGTGCCAGCAGCGACAGCCCCACGGATACGCAGTATTTT. It codes for CASSDSPTDTQYF.

This clonotype was found many times. The CDR3 is CSARGGASSYEQYF. Here the CDR3 DNA reads TGCAGTGCTAGAGGGGGGGCCAGCTCCTACGAGCAGTACTTC. The chain uses TRBV20-1 and TRBJ2-7, with D tentatively TRBD1 or TRBD2 (6 bases each). The CDR3 is 14 amino acids. CDR1 is DFQATT, CDR2 SNEGSKA, per germline (reference sequence). V lost 1 base and J 0 bases, leaving 10 bases between the germline ends.

The chain carries TRBV4-1 and TRBJ1-1; TRBD1 might be the D (6 bases). The CDR3 contains 12 residues. Per germline, CDR1 MGHRA and CDR2 YSYEKL. V was trimmed by 0 bases and J by 10 bases, leaving 9 bases between them. DNA for the CDR3: TGCGCCAGCAGCCAAGAAAGGGGGGTAGCTTTCTTT. This codes for CASSQERGVAFF.

The J gene is TRBJ2-7, the V gene TRBV12-3 or TRBV12-4, with 7 bases aligning to TRBD1. This CDR3 spans 14 amino acids. The trim removed 2 bases at V and 3 bases at J, leaving 4 bases unmatched. The CDR3 coding sequence is TGTGCCAGCAGTTTACTAGGGGGCGTCTACGAGCAGTACTTC. Its protein is CASSLLGGVYEQYF.

This clonotype turned up a few times. DNA for the CDR3: TGTGCCAGCAGAAATACAGGGAACCAGCCCCAGCATTTT. Translation gives CASRNTGNQPQHF. This chain uses TRBV6-1 with TRBJ1-5, with TRBD1 as a possible D gene (6 bases). This CDR3 is built from 13 residues. With 6 bases removed from V and 7 bases from J, the gap between germline ends came to 13 bases. The germline gives CDR1 MNHNS, CDR2 SASEGT.

Of note for this clonotype: One end of the junction fails to match germline, which may point to a read error. The chain joins TRBV10-3 to TRBJ2-3; TRBD2 might be the D (7 bases). The CDR3 runs 12 residues. Germline CDR1 and CDR2: ENHRY and SYGVKD. In DNA form, the CDR3 reads TGTGCCATCAAGGCGGGGGCAGATACGCAGTGTTTT. This encodes CAIKAGADTQCF.

The V call is TRBV19, the J call TRBJ2-7; TRBD1 matches at 7 bases. The CDR3 loop spans 15 amino acids. The J segment lost 5 bases and the V segment lost 5 bases, leaving 12 bases of the junction unmatched. Germline CDR1 reads LNHDA; CDR2 reads SQIVND (reference sequence). The CDR3 region has the DNA TGTGCCAGTAGTCTACAATCGACAGGGACGGACGAGCAGTACTTC. Its protein is CASSLQSTGTDEQYF.

This chain uses TRBV2 with TRBJ2-4, with D perhaps matching TRBD2 (6 bases). Germline V CDR1 and CDR2: SNHLY, FYNNEI. This CDR3 has 11 amino acids. Trimming took off 6 bases at V and 7 bases at J, with 7 bases between the two ends. DNA of the CDR3: TGTGCCAGCAGGGAGGGGAACATTCAGTACTTC. It translates to CASREGNIQYF.

This clonotype was seen at least ten times. This chain joins TRBV20-1 and TRBJ2-7; tentatively, D is TRBD2 (5 bases). Per the germline V gene, CDR1 is DFQATT and CDR2 is SNEGSKA (reference sequence). CDR3 length: 17 residues. The V end was cut by 0 bases, the J end by 6 bases, with 24 bases between. The chain's CDR3 is CSARDSRTHGDGGEQYF. The CDR3 coding sequence is TGCAGTGCTAGAGATTCTCGCACCCACGGGGATGGAGGCGAGCAGTACTTC.

This clonotype has just a few counts. The chain couples TRBV6-5 to TRBJ2-7; no clear D. Trimming took 0 bases from V and 1 from J, leaving 13 bases between them. The CDR3 extends over 16 amino acids. Germline V gives CDR1 MNHEY, CDR2 SVGAGI. The CDR3 loop reads CASSYSRSGKSYEQYF. In DNA, the CDR3 is TGTGCCAGCAGTTACTCGCGGTCAGGCAAGTCCTACGAGCAGTACTTC.

The sample holds many counts of this clonotype. This chain uses TRBV7-2 with TRBJ1-6; TRBD1 matches 8 bases. This CDR3 is built from 17 residues. Germline CDR1 reads SGHTA; CDR2 reads FQGNSA. V gave up 5 bases and J gave up 7 bases; unmatched junction bases: 13. The CDR3 bases are TGTGCCAGCAGCAAGACAGGGGTTCAGGGTCTGAATTCACCCCTCCACTTT. Its protein is CASSKTGVQGLNSPLHF.

This clonotype was seen a handful of times. The chain carries TRBV5-4 and TRBJ2-1; no reliable D call. The V gene's germline CDR1 is SGHNT and CDR2 YYREEE (reference sequence). V lost 4 bases, J lost 7 bases, and 12 bases lay in between. The CDR3 has 13 residues. CDR3 sequence (DNA): TGTGCCAGCAGCCCCCAGATGGGAAATGAGCAGTTCTTC. It encodes CASSPQMGNEQFF.

This clonotype was seen a handful of times. This chain uses TRBV6-1 with TRBJ2-3; D may be TRBD2 (6 bases). CDR1 and CDR2 (germline): MNHNS, SASEGT. The V gene lost 4 bases and the J gene lost 2 bases, with 10 bases spanning the gap. The CDR3 is made up of 14 amino acids. CDR3 nucleotide sequence: TGTGCCAGCAGTGTGCGGGGTGTCACAGATACGCAGTATTTT. Protein: CASSVRGVTDTQYF.

This clonotype was picked up many times. This chain uses TRBV5-1 with TRBJ2-1; D may be TRBD2 (6 bases). The CDR3 sequence is 13 residues long. The germline V gene has CDR1 SGHRS and CDR2 YFSETQ. The V and J ends lost 7 bases and 1 base respectively, with 9 bases between them. For the CDR3, the DNA is TGCGCCAGCCGGGAGCGGTCCTACAATGAGCAGTTCTTC. As protein: CASRERSYNEQFF. Complete variable domain (other parts from reference TRBV5-1 and TRBJ2-1): KAGVTQTPRYLIKTRGQQVTLSCSPISGHRSVSWYQQTPGQGLQFLFEYFSETQRNKGNFPGRFSGRQFSNSRSEMNVSTLELGDSALYLCASRERSYNEQFFGPGTRLTVL.